The 3 T cell receptor beta chains given below trace back to one sample, sequenced in a study of CD8 T cells in ankylosing spondylitis. These receptors have no identified antigens. TCRdb fed the 5' RACE reads into MiXCR, producing one record per CDR3 protein. This sample has hundreds of thousands of distinct CDR3 sequences; 12% occur once, and the top ten carry approximately 0.46%. General study results and limits: Apparently characteristic of ankylosing spondylitis blood was a TCR beta motif (eight highly homologous variants).

Sequenced: blood, either unsorted or a sorted T cell fraction (not recorded which). The receptors originated from a male donor with ankylosing spondylitis.

This clonotype was recorded many times. The chain uses TRBV20-1 and TRBJ2-3; 7 bases align to TRBD2. The length of the CDR3 is 13 residues. Losses at the gene ends were 6 bases for V and 6 bases for J; bases not matched to a gene: 9. CDR1 is DFQATT, CDR2 SNEGSKA, per germline (reference sequence). The CDR3 here is CSAPTSWGDTQYF. DNA for the CDR3: TGCAGTGCGCCGACTAGCTGGGGGGATACGCAGTATTTT.

This clonotype was seen a few times. V gene TRBV4-3 combines with J gene TRBJ2-5, with 11 positions matching TRBD2. Germline V gene sequence: CDR1 LGHNA, CDR2 YSLEER. This CDR3 has 16 amino acids. V lost 5 bases, J lost 5 bases, and 10 bases stayed unmatched. CDR3 in DNA: TGCGCCAGCAGCAAACTAGCGGGAGCCCCGGGGGAGACCCAGTACTTC. It translates to CASSKLAGAPGETQYF.

V and J are TRBV10-3 and TRBJ2-2; 12 bases are shared with TRBD2. With 10 bases clipped from V and 6 bases from J, the junction kept 9 bases outside the gene matches. Germline CDR1 ENHRY, CDR2 SYGVKD. The CDR3 length is 15 residues. In DNA form, the CDR3 reads TGTGCCACCCTGCTACTAGCGGGAGGAGCCGGGGAGCTGTTTTTT. This encodes CATLLLAGGAGELFF.